This T cell receptor (beta chain) was sequenced in a study of T cells in pancreatic ductal adenocarcinoma. No neoadjuvant therapy was given to the selected pancreatic ductal adenocarcinoma patients before their surgery. Study results and caveats: Unique clonotypes were approximately 8-fold more numerous in blood than in tumor. The resected cohort was biased toward the minority with early-stage disease. Blood clonality (roughly 0.07) did not differ significantly from tumor (about 0.12).

Points on this clone: Its matching antigen is unknown.

Germline V lookup: CDR1 ENHRY, CDR2 SYGVKD. J lost 4 bases, V lost 0 bases, and 6 bases had no gene match. The CDR3 covers 16 residues. Profiled with immunoSEQ multiplex PCR; TCRdb holds only in-frame clones, not every one. The sample yields around 10,000 clones, 67% seen once. The V and J genes are TRBV10-3 and TRBJ2-1, with 7 bases aligning to TRBD2. Input material: pancreatic tumor tissue. This TCR was recovered from a human donor with pancreatic ductal adenocarcinoma. CDR3 protein: CAISESMAGDYNEQFF. The CDR3 nucleotides read TGTGCCATCAGTGAGTCCATGGCGGGGGATTACAATGAGCAGTTCTTC.